Listed below are T cell receptor beta chains from one sample, sequenced in a study of blood T cells in healthy people across ages. Each CDR3 protein is one row after TCRdb ran MiXCR on the 5' RACE reads. The sample holds around 900,000 distinct CDR3 sequences; roughly half are singletons and the top ten take about 22%. Input material: blood. Receptor source: a woman in her fifties or sixties in good health. Both conserved end residues are part of each CDR3. Fields, in order: J gene, V gene, D gene, clone size, CDR3 protein, CDR3 DNA. D genes are given only for firm matches. The listing skips clone size in some rows; elsewhere it reads once, few, many or a size class.

TRBJ1-5 TRBV5-6 . few CASSFGYSNQPQHF TGTGCCAGCAGCTTTGGTTATAGCAATCAGCCCCAGCATTTT
TRBJ2-5 TRBV6-1 TRBD1 . CASSGIGTGDWTEQYF TGTGCCAGCAGTGGCATAGGGACAGGGGATTGGACTGAGCAGTACTTC
TRBJ2-6 TRBV4-3 . few CASSQDSGGSGANVLTF TGCGCCAGCAGCCAAGATTCCGGGGGCTCTGGGGCCAACGTCCTGACTTTC
TRBJ2-5 TRBV30 . . CAWMRWEVETQYF TGTGCCTGGATGAGGTGGGAAGTTGAGACCCAGTACTTC
TRBJ2-7 TRBV4-3 . . CASSQFGVAELYEQYF TGCGCCAGCAGCCAATTTGGCGTAGCGGAACTCTACGAGCAGTACTTC
TRBJ2-7 TRBV29-1 TRBD2 many CSVEFREGHNYEQYF TGCAGCGTTGAATTCCGGGAGGGACACAACTACGAGCAGTACTTC
TRBJ2-3 TRBV6-5 . . CASGHLGTDTQYF TGTGCCAGCGGTCACCTGGGCACAGATACGCAGTATTTT
TRBJ1-1 TRBV4-2 . . CASSQPDRNTEAFF TGTGCCAGCAGCCAACCAGACAGGAACACTGAAGCTTTCTTT
TRBJ2-5 TRBV20-1 TRBD1 . CSAKRTGRETQYF TGCAGTGCTAAGAGGACAGGGCGGGAGACCCAGTACTTC
TRBJ1-4 TRBV6-2/TRBV6-3 . . CASSSHANEKLFF TGTGCCAGCAGTTCCCATGCTAATGAAAAACTGTTTTTT
TRBJ2-7 TRBV6-6 TRBD1 . CASSFQTGPYEQYF TGTGCCAGCAGTTTTCAGACAGGGCCCTACGAGCAGTACTTC
TRBJ2-7 TRBV28 TRBD2 once CASIPHGGRPYEQYF TGTGCCAGCATACCCCATGGCGGGAGGCCCTACGAGCAGTACTTC
TRBJ2-4 TRBV3-1 . few CASSQDPDVYIQYF TGTGCCAGCAGCCAAGATCCCGACGTGTACATTCAGTACTTC
TRBJ1-2 TRBV18 TRBD1 once CASSPGLGQGAINYGYTF TGTGCCAGCTCACCAGGACTTGGACAGGGGGCAATTAACTATGGCTACACCTTC
TRBJ1-1 TRBV20-1 TRBD1 many CSANRGETEAFF TGCAGTGCGAACAGGGGAGAGACTGAAGCTTTCTTT
TRBJ2-1 TRBV7-3 . few CASSFQRATPYNEQFF TGTGCCAGCAGCTTCCAGCGAGCCACCCCCTACAATGAGCAGTTCTTC
TRBJ2-2 TRBV27 . once CASSSLVRLTGELFF TGTGCCAGCAGCTCGTTGGTTCGGCTGACCGGGGAGCTGTTTTTT
TRBJ2-7 TRBV20-1 TRBD2 . CSARRTSGRLYYEQYF TGCAGTGCTAGGCGGACTAGCGGGAGACTGTACTACGAGCAGTACTTC
TRBJ2-3 TRBV6-2/TRBV6-3 . few CASSYLGGRTRGTDTQYF TGTGCCAGCAGTTACCTCGGGGGACGGACTAGGGGGACCGATACGCAGTATTTT
TRBJ2-1 TRBV6-2/TRBV6-3 TRBD2 . CASRLTSGRYNEQFF TGTGCCAGCAGACTTACTAGCGGGAGGTACAATGAGCAGTTCTTC
TRBJ2-2 TRBV4-3 . . CASSQLRRGTGELFF TGCGCCAGCAGCCAGCTAAGGAGGGGCACCGGGGAGCTGTTTTTT
TRBJ2-7 TRBV14 . . CASSQESGRPYEQYF TGTGCCAGCAGCCAAGAGAGCGGAAGACCCTACGAGCAGTACTTC
TRBJ1-6 TRBV3-1 TRBD1 . CASSQTWTGDSPLHF TGTGCCAGCAGCCAGACTTGGACAGGAGATTCACCCCTCCACTTT
TRBJ2-3 TRBV20-1 . . CGAAGTPFLQYF TGCGGTGCTGCCGGGACTCCCTTTTTGCAGTATTTT
TRBJ2-1 TRBV7-6 TRBD2 . CASSLGLAGVKYNEQFF TGTGCCAGCAGCTTAGGGCTAGCGGGAGTGAAGTACAATGAGCAGTTCTTC
TRBJ1-6 TRBV27 . . CAPSAREDRLNSPLHF TGTGCCCCCAGTGCCCGGGAAGACAGGCTTAATTCACCCCTCCACTTT
TRBJ2-5 TRBV10-3 . . CAIKTGRQETQYF TGTGCCATCAAAACAGGGCGTCAAGAGACCCAGTACTTC
TRBJ2-7 TRBV3-1 TRBD2 . CASSHIGGRLREQYF TGTGCCAGCAGCCACATCGGCGGGAGGTTGCGAGAGCAGTACTTC
TRBJ2-3 TRBV29-1 TRBD1 . CRQTSRDRGRSSTDTQYF TGCAGACAAACGTCCCGGGACAGGGGACGATCTAGCACAGATACGCAGTATTTT
TRBJ2-3 TRBV4-2 . . CASSSRIEPDTQYF TGTGCCAGCAGCTCGCGAATCGAGCCAGATACGCAGTATTTT
TRBJ2-5 TRBV10-3 . . CAISGRTVQGNEQYF TGTGCCATCAGTGGAAGGACAGTACAGGGCAATGAGCAGTACTTC
TRBJ2-1 TRBV4-3 . . CASSQGIRAGDNEQFF TGCGCCAGCAGCCAGGGAATACGAGCGGGCGACAATGAGCAGTTCTTC
TRBJ1-5 TRBV10-3 . few CAISEWGDVRPQHF TGTGCCATCAGTGAGTGGGGGGACGTCCGCCCCCAGCATTTT
TRBJ1-4 TRBV29-1 . . CSVESREKLFF TGCAGCGTTGAAAGCCGTGAAAAACTGTTTTTT
TRBJ2-7 TRBV27 . once CATTSWAHEQYF TGTGCCACCACTTCTTGGGCCCACGAGCAGTACTTC
TRBJ2-1 TRBV24-1 . . CATSSQLAPSYNEQFF TGTGCCACCAGCTCCCAGTTAGCCCCCTCCTACAATGAGCAGTTCTTC